This T cell receptor beta chain was found in a study of cytomegalovirus exposure and HLA in healthy donors. Overall study results and limits: The study had only CMV serostatus as immune exposure information.

Concerning this clone: Its antigen is still unknown.

Researchers ran the PCR with 60 Vbeta and 13 Jbeta primers. The assay was immunoSEQ multiplex PCR, and TCRdb's table has in-frame clones only and misses some. The data hold roughly 99,000 clones, with roughly 70% observed a single time. Between the trimmed V and J ends, which lost 7 bases and 8 bases, there was a span of 17 bases. In germline, CDR1 is SGHAT, CDR2 FQNNGV. The CDR3 spans 13 residues. This TCR came from a woman aged 40 to 49 in good health and CMV-seropositive. Sequenced input: PBMCs. The genes are TRBV11-2 and TRBJ1-2, with no clear D. CDR3 coding DNA: TGTGCCAGCACGGCGGCGGAGGAGAGGGGCTACACCTTC. This gives the protein CASTAAEERGYTF. Combining the CDR3 with reference TRBV11-2 and TRBJ1-2 gives the whole variable domain EAGVAQSPRYKIIEKRQSVAFWCNPISGHATLYWYQQILGQGPKLLIQFQNNGVVDDSQLPKDRFSAERLKGVDSTLKIQPAKLEDSAVYLCASTAAEERGYTFGSGTRLTVV.